The present entry profiles one T cell receptor (beta chain) with its context. Its antigen is unknown. These data belong to a study of T cells in Graves' hyperthyroidism and ophthalmopathy. Study-wide results and caveats: Blood also held most thyroid clonotypes expanded beyond 0.001. Ophthalmopathy was predicted by the model a median of around 5.9 months ahead of onset.

Regions amplified from RNA transcripts were the TCR beta CDR3 regions. A set of HTBI primers served as the primers for a first-round RT-PCR of the TCR CDR3. TCRdb re-derived calls from the multiplex PCR reads in MiXCR, one entry per CDR3 protein. Of a few hundred thousand distinct CDR3 sequences listed, 20% to 25% are singletons. The CDR3 is made up of 15 amino acids. CDR1 is SGHRS, CDR2 YFSETQ, per germline. V dropped 0 bases and J dropped 6 bases, with 13 bases sitting between them. Hyperthyroidism had been newly diagnosed in patients aged 18 to 65, and its duration was under 2 months. The PBMCs had their origin in around 10 ml of fresh peripheral blood.

The source of this sequence is a man between 45 and 60 years old with Graves' hyperthyroidism. The chain has TRBV5-1 and TRBJ2-1, with D possibly matching TRBD2 (5 bases). Sequencing used blood. DNA of the CDR3: TGCGCCAGCAGCTTGGCGAGCCTAGCACGCAATGAGCAGTTCTTC. This gives the protein CASSLASLARNEQFF.